Below are 26 T cell receptor beta chains sequenced from a single sample in a study of blood T cell repertoires in COVID-19. Libraries were prepared by immunoSEQ multiplex PCR; TCRdb keeps only in-frame clonotypes and omits some of them. Of 400,000 to 450,000 clones listed, roughly 88% are singletons. Input material: peripheral blood. Source of these receptors: a woman aged 25 to 39 with active or convalescent COVID-19.

The genes are TRBV19 and TRBJ1-6; 8 nucleotides match TRBD1. The CDR3 runs 16 residues. V shed 4 bases, J shed 5 bases, and the junction held 7 bases outside the gene matches. The germline V gene has CDR1 LNHDA and CDR2 SQIVND (reference sequence). The CDR3 sequence is CASSTTDRGHNSPLHF. CDR3 in DNA: TGTGCCAGTAGTACAACTGACAGGGGTCATAATTCACCCCTCCACTTT.

This clone is a singleton in its sample. The genes are TRBV4-2 and TRBJ1-6; 9 positions match TRBD1. Germline V gives CDR1 LGHNA, CDR2 YNFKEQ. Unmatched junction bases numbered 0, after V lost 1 base and J lost 8 bases. The CDR3 length is 14 residues. Written as DNA, the CDR3 is TGTGCCAGCAGCCAAGGGGACAGGGATTCACCCCTCCACTTT. Encoded protein: CASSQGDRDSPLHF.

The V call is TRBV20-1, the J call TRBJ1-2; 7 nucleotides line up with TRBD1. The V gene's germline CDR1 is DFQATT and CDR2 SNEGSKA (reference sequence). The CDR3 is 11 amino acids. V lost 5 bases to trimming and J lost 8 bases; unmatched junction nucleotides: 5. The CDR3 sequence is CSAFDREGYTF. CDR3 bases: TGCAGTGCTTTTGACAGGGAAGGCTACACCTTC.

The V gene is TRBV30, the J gene TRBJ1-1; D remains unclear. Germline values: CDR1 GTSNPN, CDR2 SVGIG (reference sequence). The CDR3 runs to 11 residues. The V gene lost 3 bases and the J gene lost 3 bases, with 5 bases spanning the gap. Here the CDR3 DNA reads TGTGCCTGGAGCGGGGACACTGAAGCTTTCTTT. This codes for CAWSGDTEAFF.

V is TRBV15 and J is TRBJ2-3; possibly TRBD1 for D (5 bases). This CDR3 comprises 16 residues. Germline lookup yields CDR1 LNHNV and CDR2 YYDKDF (reference sequence). Trimming stripped 3 bases from V and 1 base from J, with 14 bases between. The CDR3 here is CATSRGVQVGTDTQYF. Here the CDR3 DNA reads TGTGCCACCAGCAGGGGTGTACAGGTTGGCACAGATACGCAGTATTTT.

A few counts support this clone. This chain connects TRBV7-2 to TRBJ1-1; 7 nucleotides align to TRBD1. The ends lost 2 bases at V and 6 bases at J; junction bases unmatched: 9. CDR1 SGHTA and CDR2 FQGNSA come from the germline V gene. The CDR3 length is 15 residues. This chain's CDR3 is CASSLLPTGSAEAFF. In DNA, the CDR3 is TGTGCCAGCAGCTTACTACCGACAGGGTCCGCTGAAGCTTTCTTT.

This clone was counted once. V is TRBV5-1 and J is TRBJ2-7, with 7 nucleotides matching TRBD2. In germline, CDR1 is SGHRS, CDR2 YFSETQ. Trimming removed 4 bases from V and 6 bases from J; junction bases left unmatched: 13. The CDR3 is made up of 15 amino acids. CDR3 in amino acids: CASSPLGTTPSEQYF. CDR3 nucleotides: TGCGCCAGCAGCCCGCTCGGGACTACGCCTTCCGAGCAGTACTTC.

The chain is built from TRBV6-5 and TRBJ2-3; weak D call: TRBD1 (6 bases). The CDR3 extends over 13 amino acids. Germline-derived CDR1 and CDR2 are MNHEY and SVGAGI. V lost 7 bases to trimming and J lost 2 bases, with 10 bases between them. The CDR3 reads CASKGGPTDTQYF. The CDR3 DNA is TGTGCCAGCAAAGGGGGTCCCACAGATACGCAGTATTTT.

This chain connects TRBV7-8 to TRBJ1-4; a possible D gene is TRBD1 (5 bases). Trimming removed 6 bases from V and 5 bases from J, with 16 bases in between. Germline assignment: CDR1 SGHVS and CDR2 FQNEAQ. This CDR3 is built from 15 residues. CDR3 amino acids: CASRRTGTGNEKLFF. The CDR3 DNA is TGTGCCAGCAGGCGTACCGGGACTGGGAATGAAAAACTGTTTTTT.

J is TRBJ2-3 and V is TRBV18; D may be TRBD2 (5 bases). Germline assignment: CDR1 KGHSH and CDR2 LQKENI. The germline V and J ends were trimmed by 0 bases and 0 bases, with 10 bases remaining between them. This CDR3 is built from 16 residues. The CDR3 is CASSPPVGSSTDTQYF. The CDR3 DNA sequence: TGTGCCAGCTCACCACCGGTGGGGAGTAGCACAGATACGCAGTATTTT.

A remark on this clone: The identical CDR3 is also encoded by other nucleotide sequences in the sample. The chain carries TRBV27 and TRBJ1-1; D gene unclear. The length of the CDR3 is 12 residues. CDR1 is MNHEY, CDR2 SMNVEV, per germline (reference sequence). V was pared by 2 bases and J by 8 bases, with 9 bases between. CDR3 region: CASSLTGSEAFF. Here the CDR3 DNA reads TGTGCCAGCAGTTTAACGGGATCGGAAGCTTTCTTT.

This chain joins TRBV19 and TRBJ1-1; 9 nucleotides align to TRBD1. The germline V gene has CDR1 LNHDA and CDR2 SQIVND (reference sequence). The CDR3 is 15 residues long. Trimming removed 5 bases from V and 3 bases from J; junction bases left unmatched: 7. The CDR3 loop is CASSGGTGRDTEAFF. CDR3 DNA: TGTGCCAGTAGTGGAGGGACAGGGAGGGACACTGAAGCTTTCTTT.

The chain uses TRBV19 and TRBJ1-1; the D gene is possibly TRBD1 (5 bases). The V gene lost 2 bases and the J gene lost 1 base, with 11 bases spanning the gap. The V gene's germline CDR1 is LNHDA and CDR2 SQIVND (reference sequence). The CDR3 is 15 residues long. CDR3 loop: CASSIIPGPNTEAFF. The CDR3 nucleotides read TGTGCCAGTAGTATAATCCCAGGGCCGAACACTGAAGCTTTCTTT. Combining the CDR3 with reference TRBV19 and TRBJ1-1 gives the whole variable domain DGGITQSPKYLFRKEGQNVTLSCEQNLNHDAMYWYRQDPGQGLRLIYYSQIVNDFQKGDIAEGYSVSREKKESFPLTVTSAQKNPTAFYLCASSIIPGPNTEAFFGQGTRLTVV.

This chain uses TRBV5-1 with TRBJ1-2, with D perhaps matching TRBD1 (6 bases). CDR3 length: 15 amino acids. Trimming pared 4 bases from V and 6 bases from J, leaving 19 bases between. Germline CDR1 SGHRS, CDR2 YFSETQ. CDR3 sequence: CASSAAGALADGYTF. CDR3 nucleotide sequence: TGCGCCAGCAGCGCAGCAGGGGCACTCGCCGATGGCTACACCTTC.

This chain connects TRBV30 to TRBJ1-5, with 7 bases that match TRBD1. Germline CDR1 and CDR2: GTSNPN and SVGIG (reference sequence). Trimming removed 3 bases from V and 3 bases from J; junction bases left unmatched: 8. CDR3 length: 15 amino acids. As DNA, the CDR3 is TGTGCCTGGAGGTCTACAGGGGCGGCCAATCAGCCCCAGCATTTT. As protein: CAWRSTGAANQPQHF.

This clone turned up a few times. The chain carries TRBV4-1 and TRBJ1-6; possible D gene TRBD1, 6 bases. Germline lookup yields CDR1 MGHRA and CDR2 YSYEKL. The length of the CDR3 is 13 residues. V gave up 0 bases and J gave up 14 bases, with 11 bases separating them. CDR3 sequence: CASSQDVGAALHF. The CDR3 coding sequence is TGCGCCAGCAGCCAAGATGTGGGGGCGGCCCTCCACTTT.

This chain uses TRBV29-1 with TRBJ2-7, with a tentative D call TRBD2 (5 bases). The CDR3 contains 13 residues. Germline CDR1 is SQVTM and CDR2 is ANQGSEA. Trimming removed 4 bases at V and 4 bases at J, with 14 bases between. Written as DNA, the CDR3 is TGCAGCGTTGTATTCCCTAGCAGGTACGAGCAGTACTTC. It yields the protein CSVVFPSRYEQYF.

The V gene is TRBV5-5, the J gene TRBJ1-5; a weak D match, TRBD1 (5 bases). This CDR3 contains 15 residues. Germline V CDR1 and CDR2: SGHKS, YYEKEE (reference sequence). Trimming took off 0 bases at V and 2 bases at J, with 9 bases between the two ends. The CDR3 sequence is CASSLEGSRNQPQHF. The CDR3 DNA follows: TGTGCCAGCAGCTTGGAGGGGTCGCGCAATCAGCCCCAGCATTTT.

V gene TRBV7-9 combines with J gene TRBJ2-1, with D maybe TRBD2 (6 bases). Trimming pared 5 bases from V and 9 bases from J, leaving 14 bases between. Germline V CDR1 and CDR2: SEHNR, FQNEAQ (reference sequence). CDR3 length: 13 amino acids. The CDR3 DNA reads as TGTGCCAGCAGCGTCCGGGAGAACAGTGAGCAGTTCTTC. It yields the protein CASSVRENSEQFF.

Notes on this clone: The germline gene is not matched at one end of the junction; a read error may be the cause. The genes are TRBV7-6 and TRBJ2-6; the match to TRBD1 covers 8 bases. The V gene's germline CDR1 is SGHVS and CDR2 FNYEAQ. This CDR3 is built from 19 residues. The CDR3 bases are TGTGCCAGCAGCCCAAGAGACAGGGGTAATCCCGTCGGGGACAACGTCCTGACTTTC. The encoded protein is CASSPRDRGNPVGDNVLTF.

V and J are TRBV9 and TRBJ2-7, with 10 bases fitting TRBD1. J was trimmed by 2 bases and V by 4 bases; bases with no gene match: 3. The germline gives CDR1 SGDLS, CDR2 YYNGEE. The CDR3 has 14 residues. The CDR3 spells CASSSGTGAYEQYF. CDR3 nucleotide sequence: TGTGCCAGCAGCTCCGGGACAGGGGCCTACGAGCAGTACTTC.

The chain recombines TRBV21-1 with TRBJ1-5. TRBV21-1 is reported as a pseudogene. This CDR3 comprises 12 residues. Here the CDR3 reads CASIGGRQPQHF. The DNA of the CDR3 is TGTGCCAGCATCGGGGGTCGCCAGCCCCAGCATTTT.

J is TRBJ2-7 and V is TRBV12-3 or TRBV12-4; possible D gene TRBD1, 6 bases. The CDR3 covers 13 residues. Trimming pared 6 bases from V and 2 bases from J, leaving 11 bases between. CDR3 amino acids: CASSSRGTYEQYF. CDR3 bases: TGTGCCAGCAGCTCGAGGGGGACCTACGAGCAGTACTTC.

This sequence joins TRBV7-9 and TRBJ2-1; TRBD2 matches at 16 bases. The CDR3 loop spans 17 amino acids. The germline CDR1 and CDR2 sequences are SEHNR and FQNEAQ (reference sequence). The trim removed 8 bases at V and 8 bases at J, leaving 12 bases unmatched. The CDR3 reads CASRDSGLAGGPYEQFF. In DNA form, the CDR3 reads TGTGCCAGCCGGGACTCGGGACTAGCGGGGGGGCCCTATGAGCAGTTCTTC. The full variable domain, rest sourced from reference TRBV7-9 and TRBJ2-1, is DTGVSQNPRHKITKRGQNVTFRCDPISEHNRLYWYRQTLGQGPEFLTYFQNEAQLEKSRLLSDRFSAERPKGSFSTLEIQRTEQGDSAMYLCASRDSGLAGGPYEQFFGPGTRLTVL.

The CDR3 is CSVGTGGDVDTQYF. The DNA for the CDR3 is TGCAGCGTTGGGACAGGGGGGGATGTAGATACGCAGTATTTT. The J gene is TRBJ2-3, the V gene TRBV29-1; the match to TRBD1 covers 10 bases. The CDR3 runs to 14 residues. V lost 4 bases, J lost 5 bases, and 6 bases stayed unmatched. The V gene's germline CDR1 is SQVTM and CDR2 ANQGSEA.

The rearrangement uses TRBV14 and TRBJ2-1, with 10 bases fitting TRBD2. Germline V gene data show CDR1 as SGHDN and CDR2 as FVKESK. This CDR3 comprises 17 residues. Unmatched junction bases numbered 8, after V lost 0 bases and J lost 6 bases. As DNA, the CDR3 is TGTGCCAGCAGCCAAGATAGCAGCGGGAGGGCCTTCAATGAGCAGTTCTTC. Encoded protein: CASSQDSSGRAFNEQFF.